Given below is one T cell receptor beta chain in context. This record belongs to a study of blood T cell repertoires in COVID-19. Study overall: Sites in the United States, Italy and Spain provided acute and convalescent COVID-19 samples.

As processed by the authors: Counts of nucleated cells, estimated from reference gene primer amplification, were obtained. Using immunoSEQ multiplex PCR, the repertoire was profiled, and TCRdb retains in-frame clones only, with some absent. The DNA gave D and trimming, while V, J and clone size come from that table. Seen here are about 480,000 clones, 88% observed once, and the top ten hold 1.5% to 2%. Germline values: CDR1 MNHEY, CDR2 SMNVEV (reference sequence). Trimming removed 2 bases from V and 6 bases from J; junction bases left unmatched: 13. The CDR3 is made up of 17 amino acids. Participants, 18 to 89 years old, spanned under 30 US areas. Membership in each cohort depended on participant-reported clinical history.

Sequenced input: PBMCs or T cells enriched from blood (not recorded which). The J gene is TRBJ1-5, the V gene TRBV27, with 7 nucleotides matching TRBD1. The origin of this receptor is a woman between 40 and 55 years old who had recovered from COVID-19. This CDR3 reads CASSLRTPTQGIQPQHF. CDR3 DNA sequence: TGTGCCAGCAGTTTACGCACTCCAACACAGGGGATTCAGCCCCAGCATTTT.